The rows below give T cell receptor beta chains drawn from one sample of a study of low-dose radiotherapy and immunotherapy resistance in tumors. TCRdb re-called the reads with MiXCR, one entry per CDR3 protein. The table records some 100,000 distinct CDR3 sequences, less than 25% of them present only once. The sequencing here drew on PBMCs, taken after low-dose radiotherapy plus immunotherapy. The receptors here all came from a male donor with prostate cancer. Both conserved end residues are part of each CDR3. The order of the fields is CDR3 protein, CDR3 DNA, V gene, J gene, clone size, D gene. D genes are given only for firm matches. Where a row states a size, it is once, few, many or the class of an expanded clone; other rows omit it.

CAIRDRVNTEAFF	TGTGCCATTAGGGACAGGGTGAACACTGAAGCTTTCTTT	TRBV28	TRBJ1-1	.	TRBD1
CSGERGQGTDTQYF	TGCAGCGGTGAACGGGGGCAGGGCACAGATACGCAGTATTTT	TRBV29-1	TRBJ2-3	once	.
CSARDSSPRRNGELFF	TGCAGTGCTAGAGATTCGAGCCCCCGTCGGAACGGGGAGCTGTTTTTT	TRBV20-1	TRBJ2-2	.	.
CASSSTGGGGYTF	TGTGCCAGCAGCTCGACAGGGGGCGGTGGCTACACCTTC	TRBV13	TRBJ1-2	many	TRBD1
CASSPPRQGASSGANVLTF	TGTGCCAGCAGCCCCCCTCGACAGGGGGCCAGCTCTGGGGCCAACGTCCTGACTTTC	TRBV28	TRBJ2-6	.	TRBD1
CASGRQGSGQETQYF	TGTGCCAGCGGTCGGCAGGGCAGTGGCCAAGAGACCCAGTACTTC	TRBV2	TRBJ2-5	many	.
CASSPSLSFNSPLHF	TGTGCCAGTAGTCCATCACTCTCCTTCAATTCACCCCTCCACTTT	TRBV19	TRBJ1-6	many	.
CASSRQRYNSPLHF	TGTGCCAGCTCACGGCAGAGATATAATTCACCCCTCCACTTT	TRBV18	TRBJ1-6	few	.
CASSLVTADTIYF	TGTGCCAGCAGCTTAGTGACGGCGGACACCATATATTTT	TRBV7-2	TRBJ1-3	many	.
CASSNTGDTQYF	TGCGCCAGCAGCAACACAGGCGATACGCAGTATTTT	TRBV5-1	TRBJ2-3	many	.
CASSPGPASATYEQYF	TGTGCCAGCAGCCCAGGCCCGGCCTCAGCCACCTACGAGCAGTACTTC	TRBV7-2	TRBJ2-7	many	.
CASSNGRNEQFF	TGTGCCAGCAGCAATGGCAGGAATGAGCAGTTCTTC	TRBV11-3	TRBJ2-1	many	.
CASSYSRVGTGELFF	TGTGCCAGCAGTTACTCCCGGGTGGGGACCGGGGAGCTGTTTTTT	TRBV6-2/TRBV6-3	TRBJ2-2	many	.
CSANLQGAGNEQFF	TGCAGTGCTAATTTGCAGGGGGCTGGCAATGAGCAGTTCTTC	TRBV20-1	TRBJ2-1	many	TRBD1
CASSSPTGVPEAFF	TGCGCCAGCAGCTCCCCCACAGGGGTCCCTGAAGCTTTCTTT	TRBV5-1	TRBJ1-1	many	TRBD1
CASSEEGSQYF	TGTGCCAGCAGTGAAGAGGGATCGCAGTATTTT	TRBV2	TRBJ2-3	many	.
CASSLEGQGGNEQFF	TGCGCCAGCAGCTTGGAGGGACAGGGTGGGAATGAGCAGTTCTTC	TRBV5-1	TRBJ2-1	once	TRBD1
CASKGDTQYF	TGTGCCAGCAAAGGGGATACGCAGTATTTT	TRBV6-2/TRBV6-3	TRBJ2-3	few	.
CASGTTATSTDTQYF	TGTGCCAGCGGTACGACAGCTACTAGCACAGATACGCAGTATTTT	TRBV5-1	TRBJ2-3	many	.
CASSVGGPYEQYF	TGTGCCAGCTCCGTTGGGGGACCCTACGAGCAGTACTTC	TRBV6-2/TRBV6-3	TRBJ2-7	many	.
CASSVRGDSMNEQCF	TGTGCCAGCAGCGTACGGGGGGACAGCATGAACGAGCAGTGCTTC	TRBV9	TRBJ2-7	.	.
CASGPTKIAGGLNEQFF	TGTGCCAGCGGCCCCACTAAAATAGCGGGGGGGCTCAATGAGCAGTTCTTC	TRBV11-2	TRBJ2-1	many	TRBD2
CASRMNMNTEAFF	TGTGCCAGCAGGATGAACATGAACACTGAAGCTTTCTTT	TRBV6-8	TRBJ1-1	.	.
CASSQEVGVPNEQFF	TGTGCCAGCAGCCAAGAGGTCGGGGTCCCCAATGAGCAGTTCTTC	TRBV3-1	TRBJ2-1	many	.
CASMEDRQNFEQYF	TGCGCCAGCATGGAGGACAGGCAAAATTTCGAGCAGTACTTC	TRBV10-2	TRBJ2-7	many	TRBD1
CASSLREANTGELFF	TGTGCCAGCAGTTTGCGAGAGGCCAACACCGGGGAGCTGTTTTTT	TRBV12-3/TRBV12-4	TRBJ2-2	many	.
CASSLYGTNHNEQFF	TGTGCCAGCAGCTTATACGGGACCAATCACAATGAGCAGTTCTTC	TRBV11-2	TRBJ2-1	many	.
CASSRSPNEKLFF	TGTGCCAGCAGCCGGAGCCCCAATGAAAAACTGTTTTTT	TRBV14	TRBJ1-4	.	.
CAISESLGVETFF	TGTGCCATCAGTGAGTCGCTCGGGGTTGAGACTTTCTTT	TRBV10-3	TRBJ1-1	many	.
CASSYSPRVSDTEAFF	TGTGCCAGCAGTTACAGCCCCAGGGTTTCGGACACTGAAGCTTTCTTT	TRBV6-5	TRBJ1-1	many	.
CASSQTSGGADNEQFF	TGTGCCAGCAGCCAAACTAGCGGGGGGGCCGACAATGAGCAGTTCTTC	TRBV4-2	TRBJ2-1	medium-sized	TRBD2
CSVDLTGDTQYF	TGCAGCGTTGACCTAACGGGAGATACGCAGTATTTT	TRBV29-1	TRBJ2-3	many	.
CASSIWTGQATEQFF	TGTGCCAGCAGCATATGGACAGGGCAGGCGACTGAGCAGTTCTTC	TRBV7-8	TRBJ2-1	.	TRBD1
CASWGDRKNIQYF	TGTGCCAGCTGGGGGGACAGAAAAAACATTCAGTACTTC	TRBV6-8	TRBJ2-4	medium-sized	.
CASQQAGQTQYF	TGTGCCAGTCAACAAGCAGGACAGACCCAGTACTTC	TRBV12-3/TRBV12-4	TRBJ2-5	.	.